This record covers a single T cell receptor (beta chain). This specimen belongs to a study of control samples from healthy donors and cancer patients. Libraries were prepared by immunoSEQ multiplex PCR; TCRdb keeps only in-frame clonotypes and omits some of them. The table shows around 75,000 clones, with 85% to 95% occurring only once. The CDR3 consists of 13 residues. J was trimmed by 6 bases and V by 10 bases; bases with no gene match: 4. The germline CDR1 and CDR2 sequences are ENHRY and SYGVKD. The receptor's source is a woman in her sixties or seventies in good health. The V and J genes are TRBV10-3 and TRBJ2-2, with TRBD1 identical over 11 bases. Sequenced: blood. For the CDR3, the DNA is TGTGCCACCGGGGGACAGGGGGCCGGGGAGCTGTTTTTT. This gives the protein CATGGQGAGELFF.